This T cell receptor beta chain emerged from a study of T cells in Graves' hyperthyroidism and ophthalmopathy. Study outcomes and limitations: Before onset, ophthalmopathy was predicted by the model a median around 6 months earlier.

CDR3 length: 15 amino acids. V lost 3 bases and J lost 1, with 11 bases in between. The germline gives CDR1 SGHTA, CDR2 FQGTGA. Amplification yielded TCR beta CDR3 regions, with RNA transcripts as the source. When the TCR CDR3 underwent first-round RT-PCR, the HTBI primer set was used. TCRdb passed the multiplex PCR reads through MiXCR, listing each CDR3 protein once. The profile covers approximately 640,000 distinct CDR3 sequences, with roughly 17% appearing a single time and around 16% taken by the ten largest. No progression to ophthalmopathy during 18 months of follow-up defined stable disease. Uncontrolled infection, other autoimmune disease, pregnancy or lactation barred patients from enrollment. This clonotype came up a few times. Antigen specificity is unknown.

This TCR was recovered from a man in his fifties with Graves' hyperthyroidism. Source material: blood. V is TRBV7-3 and J is TRBJ2-3; a possible D gene is TRBD1 (6 bases). The CDR3 nucleotides are TGTGCCAGCAGCTTTCCAGGGGACGGCACAGATACGCAGTATTTT. This codes for CASSFPGDGTDTQYF.